What follows is one T cell receptor (beta chain) and its context. Recovered participants had two consecutive negative NP/OP PCR tests, healthcare professional clearance, or symptom resolution. V shed 4 bases, J shed 5 bases, and the junction held 6 bases outside the gene matches. This CDR3 spans 15 amino acids. CDR1 is SGHRS and CDR2 is YFSETQ in the germline V gene. These data come from a study of blood T cell repertoires in COVID-19. Sequencing used immunoSEQ multiplex PCR; TCRdb keeps in-frame clones, though not all of them. The table has about 400,000 clones, roughly 91% seen once. The sequenced sample consisted of PBMCs or T cells enriched from blood (not recorded which). This sequence was found in a woman in her twenties or thirties who had recovered from COVID-19. This chain uses TRBV5-1 with TRBJ2-2, with TRBD2 identical over 9 bases. In DNA form, the CDR3 reads TGCGCCAGCAGCGAGACTAGCGGACAGACCGGGGAGCTGTTTTTT. It translates to CASSETSGQTGELFF.